These 9 T cell receptor beta chains originate from one sample sequenced in a study of cytomegalovirus exposure and HLA in healthy donors. PCR primers comprised 60 Vbeta and 13 Jbeta primers. Some clones are missing from TCRdb's copy, which holds only in-frame ones; the method was immunoSEQ multiplex PCR. The sample contains over 95,000 clones, 74% of which appear only once. The sample taken for sequencing was PBMCs. The receptors here all came from a human donor in good health.

The rearrangement joins TRBV6-1 to TRBJ2-3; D is possibly TRBD2 (6 bases). Trimming removed 4 bases from V and 0 bases from J, with 11 bases in between. This CDR3 comprises 15 residues. The germline gives CDR1 MNHNS, CDR2 SASEGT. The CDR3 nucleotides are TGTGCCAGCAGTGGGACTATAGGGAGCACAGATACGCAGTATTTT. Translated, it gives CASSGTIGSTDTQYF.

This clone occurred a few times. This chain links TRBV11-1 with TRBJ2-2, with 8 bases lining up with TRBD1. V lost 6 bases and J lost 4; bases outside the gene matches: 13. The CDR3 runs 17 residues. Germline V gene data show CDR1 as SGHAT and CDR2 as FQDESV (reference sequence). Here the CDR3 reads CASSKRQGTLITGELFF. The CDR3 coding sequence is TGTGCCAGCAGTAAAAGACAGGGGACTTTGATCACCGGGGAGCTGTTTTTT.

This chain uses TRBV7-2 with TRBJ2-5; D is unresolved. The V end was cut by 5 bases, the J end by 1 base, with 11 bases between. The CDR3 has 14 amino acids. CDR1 SGHTA and CDR2 FQGNSA come from the germline V gene. The CDR3 is CASSTYPTQETQYF. The CDR3 DNA sequence: TGTGCCAGCAGCACCTACCCTACCCAAGAGACCCAGTACTTC. The full variable domain, its missing parts supplied by reference TRBV7-2 and TRBJ2-5, is GAGVSQSPSNKVTEKGKDVELRCDPISGHTALYWYRQSLGQGLEFLIYFQGNSAPDKSGLPSDRFSAERTGGSVSTLTIQRTQQEDSAVYLCASSTYPTQETQYFGPGTRLLVL.

The chain couples TRBV11-2 to TRBJ2-1; 9 positions agree with TRBD2. V gave up 2 bases and J gave up 10 bases; unmatched junction bases: 18. The CDR3 is made up of 18 amino acids. CDR1 is SGHAT, CDR2 FQNNGV, per germline. The CDR3 DNA reads as TGTGCCAGCAGCTTATGGATGGTCGGGGCGGGAGGGTCTGGGGAGCAGTTCTTC. This sequence encodes CASSLWMVGAGGSGEQFF.

The V and J genes are TRBV11-2 and TRBJ2-7, with D possibly matching TRBD2 (6 bases). Trimming left V 1 base short and J 6 bases short, with 19 bases between. This CDR3 region has 16 residues. Germline V lookup: CDR1 SGHAT, CDR2 FQNNGV. The CDR3, as DNA: TGTGCCAGCAGCTTAGGGTGGGCTAGCGCCCAAGGCGAGCAGTACTTC. This sequence encodes CASSLGWASAQGEQYF.

The V and J genes are TRBV2 and TRBJ1-6, with TRBD1 matching 8 bases. Losses at the gene ends were 10 bases for V and 9 bases for J; bases not matched to a gene: 8. The CDR3 spans 13 residues. Looked up from germline, CDR1 is SNHLY and CDR2 is FYNNEI. CDR3 sequence reads: CAMTDREVSPLHF. The CDR3 nucleotides read TGTGCCATGACGGACAGGGAAGTTTCACCCCTCCACTTT.

This clone was counted only a few times. The CDR3 coding sequence is TGTGCCAGCAGCTTGGGGCTAGCGGGAGGGCCCTACGAGCAGTACTTC. This codes for CASSLGLAGGPYEQYF. J is TRBJ2-7 and V is TRBV5-6; 12 bases match TRBD2. The length of the CDR3 is 16 residues. Germline loops: CDR1 SGHDT, CDR2 YYEEEE. V shed 0 bases, J shed 2 bases, and the junction held 3 bases outside the gene matches.

The chain recombines TRBV19 with TRBJ2-2, with TRBD1 identical over 8 bases. The CDR3 extends over 14 amino acids. The germline V gene has CDR1 LNHDA and CDR2 SQIVND (reference sequence). The V gene end was trimmed by 1 base and the J gene end by 5 bases; junction bases not matched to a gene: 0. CDR3 DNA sequence: TGTGCCAGTAGTATAGGGACAGGGACCGGGGAGCTGTTTTTT. Its protein is CASSIGTGTGELFF.

The V gene is TRBV19, the J gene TRBJ1-1; D possibly corresponds to TRBD1 (5 bases). V was cut by 9 bases and J by 2 bases, with 16 bases left in between. In germline, CDR1 is LNHDA, CDR2 SQIVND (reference sequence). The CDR3 runs 14 residues. CDR3 residues: CASGAGGVNTEAFF. The CDR3 nucleotides are TGTGCCAGCGGAGCGGGGGGGGTAAACACTGAAGCTTTCTTT.